This TCR beta chain was obtained from a study of blood T cells in healthy people across ages. Overall study findings and caveats: Roughly linear age-related decline in beta diversity appeared, significant by age about 40. It was found that TCR beta diversity correlated strongly with the percentage of naive T cells.

A second PCR of roughly 6 to 12 cycles used a sample-barcoded 5' primer and a J-beta primer mix. TCRdb reprocessed the 5' RACE reads with MiXCR, giving one entry per CDR3 protein. This sample has fewer than 900,000 distinct CDR3 sequences, with roughly two fifths found just once. In regard to this clonotype: What it binds is unknown.

CDR3 length: 14 amino acids. Trimming removed 6 bases from V and 7 bases from J, with 16 bases in between. Germline values: CDR1 MDHEN, CDR2 SYDVKM. The receptor was isolated from a woman aged 55-69 years in good health. This chain connects TRBV28 to TRBJ1-5; D might be TRBD1 (5 bases). The sample was blood. Written as DNA, the CDR3 is TGTGCCAGCAGATCTGGGGGTAATAGACAGCCCCAGCATTTT. This translates into CASRSGGNRQPQHF.